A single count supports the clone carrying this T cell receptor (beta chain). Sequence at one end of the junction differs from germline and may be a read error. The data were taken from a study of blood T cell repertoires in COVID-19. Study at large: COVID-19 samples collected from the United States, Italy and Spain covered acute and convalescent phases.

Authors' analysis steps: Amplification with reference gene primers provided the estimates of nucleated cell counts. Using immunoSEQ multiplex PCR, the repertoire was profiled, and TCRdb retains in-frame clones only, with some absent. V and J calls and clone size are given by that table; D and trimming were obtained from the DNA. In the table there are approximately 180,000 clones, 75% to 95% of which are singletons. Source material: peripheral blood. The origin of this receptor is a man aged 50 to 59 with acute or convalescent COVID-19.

CDR3 region: CPSSDPGGGGETQYF. For the CDR3, the DNA is TGCCCCAGCAGCGACCCGGGCGGGGGGGGAGAGACCCAGTACTTC. The V call is TRBV5-1, the J call TRBJ2-5; 9 nucleotides agree with TRBD2. The germline gives CDR1 SGHRS, CDR2 YFSETQ. CDR3 length: 15 amino acids.